The T cell receptor beta chain under discussion was sequenced for a study of CD8+CD57+ T cells in acquired aplastic anemia. Overall study results and limits: Fewer than 30 CD8+ CDR3 sequences were shared between patients and controls. Patient CD8+CD57+ cells had less diversity than total CD4+ and CD8+ pools.

Sequencing involved patients with CD8+CD57+ cell expansion previously shown by flow cytometry. CD8+CD57+ effector memory cells were additionally subjected to sequencing for about 15% of the 12 patients. Each patient had severe acquired aplastic anemia. Following bead-based enrichment, CD8+CD57+ cells furnished a mean 1.6 ug DNA. Profiling of TCR beta VDJ combinations and CDR3 sequences used genomic DNA as template. TCRdb recomputed calls from the reads with MiXCR, one row per CDR3 protein. The sample records 17,000 or so distinct CDR3 sequences, 37% being singletons. About this clonotype itself: Antigen: not known.

The V and J ends lost 3 bases and 6 bases respectively, with 15 bases between them. The CDR3 runs to 14 residues. Germline CDR1 reads SGHVS; CDR2 reads FQNEAQ. The chain couples TRBV7-8 to TRBJ2-7, with a tentative D call TRBD2 (5 bases). The sample consisted of CD8+CD57+ T cells sorted from PBMCs. Noted subset: bead-enriched CD8+CD57+ effector memory T cells from SAA patients. The receptor was derived from a human donor with aplastic anemia. The CDR3 sequence: CASSFAGIVAEQYF. CDR3 DNA sequence: TGTGCCAGCAGCTTCGCGGGCATTGTCGCCGAGCAGTACTTC.